These 14 T cell receptor beta chains were sequenced from one sample in a study of cytomegalovirus exposure and HLA in healthy donors. Both 60 Vbeta primers and 13 Jbeta primers went into the PCR. The protocol was immunoSEQ multiplex PCR, while the TCRdb copy is restricted to in-frame clones and leaves out a portion. This sample has 99,000 or so clones; 70% to 80% occur once, and the top ten carry 2% to 2.5%. What was sequenced was PBMCs. These receptors were collected from a young man in good health and CMV-seronegative.

This chain connects TRBV5-8 to TRBJ1-2; no firm D call. CDR3 length: 11 residues. V gave up 4 bases and J gave up 8 bases, with 9 bases separating them. CDR1 and CDR2 (germline): SGHTS, YDEGEE. This CDR3 is CASSLGIGYTF. In DNA, the CDR3 is TGTGCCAGCAGCCTAGGAATCGGCTACACCTTC.

J is TRBJ2-5 and V is TRBV9; 12 bases agree with TRBD2. The CDR3 is 16 residues long. CDR1 and CDR2 (germline): SGDLS, YYNGEE. J lost 4 bases, V lost 3 bases, and 7 bases had no gene match. In DNA, the CDR3 is TGTGCCAGCAGCGGAGAGCGACTAGCGGGAGTAGAGACCCAGTACTTC. This sequence encodes CASSGERLAGVETQYF. Based on the CDR3 plus reference TRBV9 and TRBJ2-5, the full variable domain is DSGVTQTPKHLITATGQRVTLRCSPRSGDLSVYWYQQSLDQGLQFLIQYYNGEERAKGNILERFSAQQFPDLHSELNLSSLELGDSALYFCASSGERLAGVETQYFGPGTRLLVL.

CDR3 nucleotide sequence: TGCGCCAGCAGCTTTACCGGGACAGGGCGAGGTCCCACCGAGCAGTACTTC. Protein sequence: CASSFTGTGRGPTEQYF. This chain links TRBV5-1 with TRBJ2-7; 9 bases are a match to TRBD1. V lost 2 bases to trimming and J lost 6 bases; unmatched junction nucleotides: 15. Germline V gives CDR1 SGHRS, CDR2 YFSETQ. The CDR3 loop spans 17 amino acids.

The chain uses TRBV27 and TRBJ2-7, with 7 bases aligning to TRBD1. Germline values: CDR1 MNHEY, CDR2 SMNVEV (reference sequence). CDR3 length: 14 residues. Germline trimming cut 6 bases from V and 0 bases from J; bases unmatched to any gene: 5. CDR3 protein: CASRRGTASYEQYF. CDR3 bases: TGTGCCAGCAGGCGAGGGACAGCCTCCTACGAGCAGTACTTC.

This chain connects TRBV10-3 to TRBJ2-7; D is uncertain. Trimming removed 0 bases from V and 6 bases from J, with 9 bases in between. The germline V gene has CDR1 ENHRY and CDR2 SYGVKD. The CDR3 runs 13 residues. CDR3 residues: CAISESSGGEQYF. CDR3 sequence (DNA): TGTGCCATCAGTGAGTCGTCAGGTGGCGAGCAGTACTTC.

The chain carries TRBV28 and TRBJ1-4; D remains ambiguous. The length of the CDR3 is 14 residues. Per germline, CDR1 MDHEN and CDR2 SYDVKM. V lost 5 bases to trimming and J lost 1 base, with 8 bases between them. CDR3 loop: CASSQGGTNEKLFF. The CDR3 nucleotides read TGTGCCAGCAGTCAAGGCGGAACTAATGAAAAACTGTTTTTT.

V usage is TRBV6-5 and J usage is TRBJ1-2, with 7 bases that match TRBD1. V lost 6 bases to trimming and J lost 3 bases; unmatched junction nucleotides: 7. Germline assignment: CDR1 MNHEY and CDR2 SVGAGI. The CDR3 extends over 14 amino acids. CDR3 in DNA: TGTGCCAGCAGCCCTCGACAGGGTTACTATGGCTACACCTTC. Translated: CASSPRQGYYGYTF.

V and J are TRBV9 and TRBJ2-5; no clear D. This CDR3 has 15 amino acids. V lost 4 bases and J lost 5, with 18 bases in between. Germline values: CDR1 SGDLS, CDR2 YYNGEE. CDR3 protein: CASSPFVTGEETQYF. The DNA for the CDR3 is TGTGCCAGCAGCCCATTTGTCACCGGTGAGGAGACCCAGTACTTC.

This chain uses TRBV28 with TRBJ1-1; D possibly corresponds to TRBD1 (6 bases). Trimming removed 5 bases at V and 6 bases at J, with 16 bases between. The CDR3 is 14 amino acids. Per the germline V gene, CDR1 is MDHEN and CDR2 is SYDVKM. CDR3 residues: CASSINRVVAEAFF. The CDR3 region has the DNA TGTGCCAGCAGTATAAACAGGGTGGTGGCTGAAGCTTTCTTT.

The V gene is TRBV9, the J gene TRBJ2-1; tentative D call: TRBD2 (7 bases). CDR1 SGDLS and CDR2 YYNGEE come from the germline V gene. V shed 6 bases and J shed 2 bases, with 21 bases lying between them. CDR3 length: 17 residues. CDR3: CASTPYGRGGTYNEQFF. CDR3 sequence (DNA): TGTGCCAGCACCCCTTATGGGAGGGGGGGGACCTACAATGAGCAGTTCTTC.

V gene TRBV7-9 combines with J gene TRBJ2-3; no clear D. The CDR3 is 12 residues long. V shed 2 bases and J shed 4 bases, with 4 bases lying between them. Germline V gene sequence: CDR1 SEHNR, CDR2 FQNEAQ (reference sequence). CDR3 DNA sequence: TGTGCCAGCAGCTTATCTTCAGATACGCAGTATTTT. Translated, it gives CASSLSSDTQYF.

J is TRBJ2-7 and V is TRBV6-1, with 9 bases lining up with TRBD1. This CDR3 is 13 amino acids long. Per the germline V gene, CDR1 is MNHNS and CDR2 is SASEGT. Germline trimming cut 5 bases from V and 5 bases from J; bases unmatched to any gene: 4. The CDR3 sequence: CASSNRDRDEQYF. For the CDR3, the DNA is TGTGCCAGCAGTAACCGGGACAGGGACGAGCAGTACTTC.

This clone was observed a few times. The chain joins TRBV27 to TRBJ2-5; 8 bases fit TRBD2. CDR1 and CDR2 from the germline V gene are MNHEY and SMNVEV (reference sequence). The CDR3 is 14 amino acids. The junction had 10 bases not matched to a gene; V was cut back by 6 bases and J by 7 bases. CDR3: CASSPGGGGGTQYF. The CDR3 DNA reads as TGTGCCAGCAGCCCCGGGGGGGGAGGGGGGACCCAGTACTTC.

The V call is TRBV5-1, the J call TRBJ1-1, with 9 bases lining up with TRBD1. The CDR3 covers 16 residues. The V gene's germline CDR1 is SGHRS and CDR2 YFSETQ. Germline trimming cut 4 bases from V and 1 base from J; bases unmatched to any gene: 8. The CDR3 loop is CASSIQGANSNTEAFF. The CDR3 DNA sequence: TGCGCCAGCAGCATACAGGGGGCAAACTCGAACACTGAAGCTTTCTTT.